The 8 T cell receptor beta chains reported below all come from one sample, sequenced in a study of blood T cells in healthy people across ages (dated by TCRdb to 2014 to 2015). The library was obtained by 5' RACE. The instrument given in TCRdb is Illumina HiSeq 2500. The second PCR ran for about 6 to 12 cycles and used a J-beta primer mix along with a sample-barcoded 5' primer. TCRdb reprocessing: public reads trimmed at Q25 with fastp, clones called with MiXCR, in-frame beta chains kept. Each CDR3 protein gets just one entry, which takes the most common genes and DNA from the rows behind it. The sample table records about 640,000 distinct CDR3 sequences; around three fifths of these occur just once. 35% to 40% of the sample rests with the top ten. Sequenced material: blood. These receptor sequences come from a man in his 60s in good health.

CDR3 region: CASSLVAGGYEQYF. The CDR3, as DNA: TGTGCCAGCAGTTTAGTAGCGGGGGGCTACGAGCAGTACTTC. V is TRBV12-3 or TRBV12-4 and J is TRBJ2-7; 10 bases line up with TRBD2. The CDR3 covers 14 residues. The ends lost 1 base at V and 3 bases at J; junction bases unmatched: 0.

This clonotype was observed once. CDR3 DNA: TGTGCCAGCAGATTGACAGCCCCTTCGGGCACCGGGGAGCTGTTTTTT. Its protein is CASRLTAPSGTGELFF. The chain couples TRBV12-3 or TRBV12-4 to TRBJ2-2, with a tentative D call TRBD1 (5 bases). This CDR3 has 16 amino acids. The ends were cut back, 6 bases at V and 4 bases at J, with 18 bases in the middle.

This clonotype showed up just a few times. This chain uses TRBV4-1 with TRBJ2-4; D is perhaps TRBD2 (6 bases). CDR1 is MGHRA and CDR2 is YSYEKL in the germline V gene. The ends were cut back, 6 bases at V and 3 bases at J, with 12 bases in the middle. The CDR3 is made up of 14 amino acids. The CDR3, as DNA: TGCGCCAGCAGGGATACCGGGAGCAAAAACATTCAGTACTTC. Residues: CASRDTGSKNIQYF.

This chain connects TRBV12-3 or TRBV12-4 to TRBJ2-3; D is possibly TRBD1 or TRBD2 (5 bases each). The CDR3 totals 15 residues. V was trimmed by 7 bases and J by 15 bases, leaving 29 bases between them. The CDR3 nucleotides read TGTGCCAGCAAATGGACAAGAGGGAGAGCAGATATGCAATATTTT. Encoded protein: CASKWTRGRADMQYF.

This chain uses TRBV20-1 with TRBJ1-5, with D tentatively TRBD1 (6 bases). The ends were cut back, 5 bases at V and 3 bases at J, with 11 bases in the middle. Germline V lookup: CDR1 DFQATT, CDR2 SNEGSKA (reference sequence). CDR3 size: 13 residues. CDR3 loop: CSAGDTYNQPQHF. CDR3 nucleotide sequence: TGCAGTGCTGGGGACACCTACAATCAGCCCCAGCATTTT.

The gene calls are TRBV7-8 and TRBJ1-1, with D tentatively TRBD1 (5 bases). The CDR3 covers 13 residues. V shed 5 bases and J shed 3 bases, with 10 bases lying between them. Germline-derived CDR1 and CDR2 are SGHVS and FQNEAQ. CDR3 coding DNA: TGTGCCAGCAGCACCACAGGTTACACTGAAGCTTTCTTT. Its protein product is CASSTTGYTEAFF. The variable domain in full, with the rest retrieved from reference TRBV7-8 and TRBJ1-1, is GAGVSQSPRYKVAKRGQDVALRCDPISGHVSLFWYQQALGQGPEFLTYFQNEAQLDKSGLPSDRFFAERPEGSVSTLKIQRTQQEDSAVYLCASSTTGYTEAFFGQGTRLTVV.

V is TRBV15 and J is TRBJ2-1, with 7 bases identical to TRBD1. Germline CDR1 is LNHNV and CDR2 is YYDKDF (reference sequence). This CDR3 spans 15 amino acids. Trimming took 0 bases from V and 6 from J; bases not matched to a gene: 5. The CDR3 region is CATSRDMGTANEQFF. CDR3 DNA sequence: TGTGCCACCAGCAGAGATATGGGGACAGCCAATGAGCAGTTCTTC.

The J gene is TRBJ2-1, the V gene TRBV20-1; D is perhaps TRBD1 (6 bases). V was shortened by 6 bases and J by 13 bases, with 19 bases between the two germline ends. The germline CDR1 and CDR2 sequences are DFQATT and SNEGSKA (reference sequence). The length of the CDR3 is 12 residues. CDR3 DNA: TGCAGTGCACAGGGCTTCCAAGAGACCCAGTTCTTC. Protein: CSAQGFQETQFF.